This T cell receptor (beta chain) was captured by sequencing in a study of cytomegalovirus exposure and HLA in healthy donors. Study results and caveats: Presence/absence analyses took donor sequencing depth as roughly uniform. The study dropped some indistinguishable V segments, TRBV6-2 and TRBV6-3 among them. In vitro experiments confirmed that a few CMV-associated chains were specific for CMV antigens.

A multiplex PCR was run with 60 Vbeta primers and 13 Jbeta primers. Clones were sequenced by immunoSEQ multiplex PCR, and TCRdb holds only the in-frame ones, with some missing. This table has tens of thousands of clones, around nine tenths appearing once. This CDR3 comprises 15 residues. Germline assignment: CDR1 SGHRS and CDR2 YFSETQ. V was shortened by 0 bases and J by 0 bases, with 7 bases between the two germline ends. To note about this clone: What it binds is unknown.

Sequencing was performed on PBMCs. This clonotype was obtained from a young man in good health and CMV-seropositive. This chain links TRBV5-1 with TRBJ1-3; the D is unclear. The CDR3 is CASSLGPSSGNTIYF. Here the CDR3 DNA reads TGCGCCAGCAGCTTGGGTCCGAGCTCTGGAAACACCATATATTTT.